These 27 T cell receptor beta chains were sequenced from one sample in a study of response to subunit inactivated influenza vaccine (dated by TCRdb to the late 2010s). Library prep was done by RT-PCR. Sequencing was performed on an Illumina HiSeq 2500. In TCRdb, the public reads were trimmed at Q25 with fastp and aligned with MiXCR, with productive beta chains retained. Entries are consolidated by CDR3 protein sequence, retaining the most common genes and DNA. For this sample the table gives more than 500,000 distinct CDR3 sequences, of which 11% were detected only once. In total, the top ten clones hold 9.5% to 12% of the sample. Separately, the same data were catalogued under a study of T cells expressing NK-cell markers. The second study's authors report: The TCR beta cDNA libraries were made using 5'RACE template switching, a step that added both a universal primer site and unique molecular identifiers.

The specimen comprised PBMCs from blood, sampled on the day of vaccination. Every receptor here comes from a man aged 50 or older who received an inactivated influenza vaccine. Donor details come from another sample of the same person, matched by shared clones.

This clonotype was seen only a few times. CDR3 amino acids: CAISQGNNQPQHF. The DNA of the CDR3 is TGTGCCATCAGCCAGGGGAACAATCAGCCCCAGCATTTT. This sequence joins TRBV10-3 and TRBJ1-5; D is possibly TRBD1 (6 bases). Germline V gene data show CDR1 as ENHRY and CDR2 as SYGVKD. The CDR3 is 13 amino acids. V was clipped by 6 bases and J by 3 bases, with 9 bases between them.

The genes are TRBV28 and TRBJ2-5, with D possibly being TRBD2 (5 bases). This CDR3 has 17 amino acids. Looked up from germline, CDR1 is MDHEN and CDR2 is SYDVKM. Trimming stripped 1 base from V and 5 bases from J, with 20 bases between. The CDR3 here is CASSLSPSAGVDETQYF. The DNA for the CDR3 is TGTGCCAGCAGTTTATCTCCTTCGGCGGGCGTAGATGAGACCCAGTACTTC.

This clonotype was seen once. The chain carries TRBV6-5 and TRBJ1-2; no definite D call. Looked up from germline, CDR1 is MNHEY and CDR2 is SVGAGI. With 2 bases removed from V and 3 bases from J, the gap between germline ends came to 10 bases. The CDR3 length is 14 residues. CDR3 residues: CASSYVPQDYGYTF. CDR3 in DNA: TGTGCCAGCAGTTACGTGCCGCAGGACTATGGCTACACCTTC.

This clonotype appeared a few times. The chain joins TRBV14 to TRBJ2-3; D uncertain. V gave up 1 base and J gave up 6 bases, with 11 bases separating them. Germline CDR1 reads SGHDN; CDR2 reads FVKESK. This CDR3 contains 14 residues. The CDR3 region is CASSQGLGPDTQYF. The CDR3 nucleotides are TGTGCCAGCAGCCAAGGGCTAGGGCCGGATACGCAGTATTTT.

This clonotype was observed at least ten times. The CDR3 loop is CASSPGLAGGARFF. CDR3 coding DNA: TGTGCCAGCAGCCCCGGACTAGCGGGAGGAGCCCGGTTCTTC. The chain carries TRBV6-2 or TRBV6-3 and TRBJ2-1; 14 positions agree with TRBD2. CDR3 length: 14 residues. V lost 6 bases to trimming and J lost 15 bases; unmatched junction nucleotides: 10. CDR1 and CDR2 from the germline V gene are MNHEY and SVGEGT.

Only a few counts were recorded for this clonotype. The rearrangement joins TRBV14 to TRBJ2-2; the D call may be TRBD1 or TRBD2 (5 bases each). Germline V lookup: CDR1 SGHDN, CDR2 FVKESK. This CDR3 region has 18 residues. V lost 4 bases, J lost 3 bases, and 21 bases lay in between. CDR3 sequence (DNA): TGTGCCAGCAGCCCTCGCTTTGGGGGAAGGCTTGACACCGGGGAGCTGTTTTTT. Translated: CASSPRFGGRLDTGELFF.

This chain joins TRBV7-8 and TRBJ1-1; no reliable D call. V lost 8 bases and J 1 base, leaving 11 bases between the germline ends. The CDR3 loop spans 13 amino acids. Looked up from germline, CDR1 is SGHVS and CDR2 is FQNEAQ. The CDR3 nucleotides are TGTGCCAGCGGCGGTGGCGCGAACACTGAAGCTTTCTTT. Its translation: CASGGGANTEAFF.

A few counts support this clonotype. This CDR3 reads CSAPGLSYEQYF. The CDR3 nucleotides are TGCAGTGCCCCGGGACTCTCCTACGAGCAGTACTTC. The chain employs TRBV20-1 and TRBJ2-7, with D tentatively TRBD2 (6 bases). V was cut by 6 bases and J by 0 bases, with 9 bases left in between. Germline V gene sequence: CDR1 DFQATT, CDR2 SNEGSKA (reference sequence). This CDR3 has 12 residues.

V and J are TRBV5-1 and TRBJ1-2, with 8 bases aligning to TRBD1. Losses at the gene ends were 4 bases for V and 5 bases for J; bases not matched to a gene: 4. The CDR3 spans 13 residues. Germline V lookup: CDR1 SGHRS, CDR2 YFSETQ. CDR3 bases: TGCGCCAGCAGCGCTGGGACAGGATATGGCTACACCTTC. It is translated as CASSAGTGYGYTF. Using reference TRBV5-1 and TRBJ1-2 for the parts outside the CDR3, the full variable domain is KAGVTQTPRYLIKTRGQQVTLSCSPISGHRSVSWYQQTPGQGLQFLFEYFSETQRNKGNFPGRFSGRQFSNSRSEMNVSTLELGDSALYLCASSAGTGYGYTFGSGTRLTVV.

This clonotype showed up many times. CDR3 DNA sequence: TGTGCCAGCAGTTACCCCAGGGAGGCGTTCTTC. Translating gives CASSYPREAFF. The rearrangement links TRBV6-2 or TRBV6-3 to TRBJ2-1, with D possibly being TRBD2 (6 bases). The germline gives CDR1 MNHEY, CDR2 SVGEGT. The V and J ends lost 2 bases and 15 bases respectively, with 11 bases between them. This CDR3 is 11 amino acids long.

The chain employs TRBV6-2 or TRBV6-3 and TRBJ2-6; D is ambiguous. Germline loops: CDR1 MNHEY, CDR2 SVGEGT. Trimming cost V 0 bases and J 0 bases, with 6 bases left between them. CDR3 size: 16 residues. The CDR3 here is CASSYSYTSGANVLTF. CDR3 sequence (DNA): TGTGCCAGCAGTTACTCGTATACCTCTGGGGCCAACGTCCTGACTTTC.

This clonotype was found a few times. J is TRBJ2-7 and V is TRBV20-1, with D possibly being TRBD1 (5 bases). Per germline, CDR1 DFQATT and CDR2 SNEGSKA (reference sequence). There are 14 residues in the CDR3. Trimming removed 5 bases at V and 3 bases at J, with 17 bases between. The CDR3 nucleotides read TGCAGTGCTCCTCACCCGACAGTATACTACGAGCAGTACTTC. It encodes CSAPHPTVYYEQYF.

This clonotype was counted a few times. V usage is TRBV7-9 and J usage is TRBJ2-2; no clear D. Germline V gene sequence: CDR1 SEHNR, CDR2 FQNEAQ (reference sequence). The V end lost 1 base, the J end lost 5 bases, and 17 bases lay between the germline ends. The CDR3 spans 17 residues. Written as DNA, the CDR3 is TGTGCCAGCAGCTTAGTAGTGGCACTATGGATAACCGGGGAGCTGTTTTTT. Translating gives CASSLVVALWITGELFF.

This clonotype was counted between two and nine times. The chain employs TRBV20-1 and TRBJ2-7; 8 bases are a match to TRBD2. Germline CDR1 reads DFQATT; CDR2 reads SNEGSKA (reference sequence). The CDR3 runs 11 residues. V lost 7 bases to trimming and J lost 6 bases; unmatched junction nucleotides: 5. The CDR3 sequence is CSVRGGLEQYF. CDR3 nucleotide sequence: TGCAGTGTTCGGGGGGGGCTCGAGCAGTACTTC.

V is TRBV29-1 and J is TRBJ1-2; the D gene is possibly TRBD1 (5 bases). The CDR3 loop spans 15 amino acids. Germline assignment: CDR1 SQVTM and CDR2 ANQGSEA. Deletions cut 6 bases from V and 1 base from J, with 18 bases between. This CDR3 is CSVPDTTTFNYGYTF. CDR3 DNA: TGCAGCGTGCCGGACACCACTACCTTTAACTATGGCTACACCTTC. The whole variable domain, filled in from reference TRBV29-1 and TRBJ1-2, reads SAVISQKPSRDICQRGTSLTIQCQVDSQVTMMFWYRQQPGQSLTLIATANQGSEATYESGFVIDKFPISRPNLTFSTLTVSNMSPEDSSIYLCSVPDTTTFNYGYTFGSGTRLTVV.

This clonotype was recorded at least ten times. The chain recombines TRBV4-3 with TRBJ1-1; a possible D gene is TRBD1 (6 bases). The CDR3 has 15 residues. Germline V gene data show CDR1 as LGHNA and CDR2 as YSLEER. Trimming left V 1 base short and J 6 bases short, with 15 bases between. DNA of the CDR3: TGCGCCAGCAGCCAAGGTACAGGGTATTTTGCTGAAGCTTTCTTT. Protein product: CASSQGTGYFAEAFF.

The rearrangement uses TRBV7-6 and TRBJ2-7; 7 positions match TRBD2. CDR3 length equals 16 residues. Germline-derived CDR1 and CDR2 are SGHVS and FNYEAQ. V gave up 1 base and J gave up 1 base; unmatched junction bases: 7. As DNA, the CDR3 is TGTGCCAGCAGCTTAGGCAGAGCGGGGCCGTCCTACGAGCAGTACTTC. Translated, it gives CASSLGRAGPSYEQYF.

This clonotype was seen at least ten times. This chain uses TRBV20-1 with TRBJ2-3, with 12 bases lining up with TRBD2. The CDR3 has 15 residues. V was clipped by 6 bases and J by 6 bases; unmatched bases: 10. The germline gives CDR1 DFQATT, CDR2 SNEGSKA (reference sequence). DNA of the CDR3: TGCAGTGCCAAAACGACTAGCGGGAGATCTGATACGCAGTATTTT. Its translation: CSAKTTSGRSDTQYF.

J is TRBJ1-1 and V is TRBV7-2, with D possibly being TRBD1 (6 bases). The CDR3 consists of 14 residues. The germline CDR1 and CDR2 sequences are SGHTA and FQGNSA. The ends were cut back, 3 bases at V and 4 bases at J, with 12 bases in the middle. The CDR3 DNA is TGTGCCAGCAGCTTCTGGGGGGGCGGCACTGAAGCTTTCTTT. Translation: CASSFWGGGTEAFF.

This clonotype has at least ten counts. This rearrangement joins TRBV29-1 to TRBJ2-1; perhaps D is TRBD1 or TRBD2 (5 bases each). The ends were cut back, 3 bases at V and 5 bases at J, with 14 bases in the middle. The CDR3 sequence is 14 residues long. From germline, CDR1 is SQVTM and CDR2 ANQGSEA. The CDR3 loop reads CSVEYRDGNNEQFF. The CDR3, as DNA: TGCAGCGTTGAGTACCGGGACGGGAACAATGAGCAGTTCTTC.

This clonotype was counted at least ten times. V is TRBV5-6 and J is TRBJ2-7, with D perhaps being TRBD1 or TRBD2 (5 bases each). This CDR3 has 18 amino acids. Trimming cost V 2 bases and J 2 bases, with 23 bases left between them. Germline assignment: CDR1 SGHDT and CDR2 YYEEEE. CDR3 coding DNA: TGTGCCAGCAGCTTTGTTGGTGGTTTAGGTGGGGACGCCTACGAGCAGTACTTC. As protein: CASSFVGGLGGDAYEQYF.

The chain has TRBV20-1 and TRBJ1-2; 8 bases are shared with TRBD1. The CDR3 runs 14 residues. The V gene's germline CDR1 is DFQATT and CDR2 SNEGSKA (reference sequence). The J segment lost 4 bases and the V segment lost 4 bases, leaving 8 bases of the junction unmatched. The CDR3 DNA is TGCAGTGCTAAAGGGCCAGGGGGCCTCTATGGCTACACCTTC. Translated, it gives CSAKGPGGLYGYTF.

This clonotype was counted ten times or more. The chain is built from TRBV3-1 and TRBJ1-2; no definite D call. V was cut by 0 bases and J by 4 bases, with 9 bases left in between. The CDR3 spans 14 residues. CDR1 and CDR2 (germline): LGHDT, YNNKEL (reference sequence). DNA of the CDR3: TGTGCCAGCAGCCAAGACAGACCCACCTATGGCTACACCTTC. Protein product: CASSQDRPTYGYTF.

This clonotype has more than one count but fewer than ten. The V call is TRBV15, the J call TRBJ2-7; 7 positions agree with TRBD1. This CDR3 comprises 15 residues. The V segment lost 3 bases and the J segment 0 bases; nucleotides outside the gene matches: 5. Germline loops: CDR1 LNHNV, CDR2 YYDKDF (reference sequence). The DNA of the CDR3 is TGTGCCACCAGCAGGGGACAGCAAGACTCCTACGAGCAGTACTTC. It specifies CATSRGQQDSYEQYF.

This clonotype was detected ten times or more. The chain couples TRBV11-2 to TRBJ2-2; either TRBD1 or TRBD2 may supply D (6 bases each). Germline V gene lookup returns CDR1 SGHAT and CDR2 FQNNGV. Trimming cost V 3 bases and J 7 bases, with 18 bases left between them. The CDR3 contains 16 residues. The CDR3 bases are TGTGCCAGCAGCTTGAACACCCCCGGAGGGGGCGGGGAGCTGTTTTTT. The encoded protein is CASSLNTPGGGGELFF. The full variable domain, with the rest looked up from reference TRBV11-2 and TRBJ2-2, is EAGVAQSPRYKIIEKRQSVAFWCNPISGHATLYWYQQILGQGPKLLIQFQNNGVVDDSQLPKDRFSAERLKGVDSTLKIQPAKLEDSAVYLCASSLNTPGGGGELFFGEGSRLTVL.

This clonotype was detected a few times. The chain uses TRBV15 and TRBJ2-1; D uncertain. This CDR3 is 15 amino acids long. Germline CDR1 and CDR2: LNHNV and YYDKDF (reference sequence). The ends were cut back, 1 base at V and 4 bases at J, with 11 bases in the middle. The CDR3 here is CATSRVTPTYNEQFF. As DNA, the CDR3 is TGTGCCACCAGCAGAGTGACTCCTACATACAATGAGCAGTTCTTC.

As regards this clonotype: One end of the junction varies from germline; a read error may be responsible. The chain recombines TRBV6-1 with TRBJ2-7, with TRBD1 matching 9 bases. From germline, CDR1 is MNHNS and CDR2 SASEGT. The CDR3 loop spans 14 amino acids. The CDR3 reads CASSSAGTGFEEYF. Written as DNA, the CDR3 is TGTGCCAGCAGTAGCGCCGGGACAGGGTTCGAGGAGTACTTC.